The rows below give T cell receptor beta chains drawn from one sample of a study of vaccination effects on CD4 cells after COVID-19. Their antigens remain unidentified. Sequencing was performed with immunoSEQ multiplex PCR; in TCRdb, only in-frame clones are kept and a portion is missing. The table includes some 52,000 clones, just under 80% detected once. This sample comprised CD4+ T cells from PBMCs cultured with HCoV-OC43 spike peptides, obtained before COVID-19 vaccination. The source of these receptors is a human donor who received a COVID-19 vaccine. CDR3s include the opening cysteine and the closing phenylalanine or tryptophan. Rows give clone size only sometimes, using once, few, many, or a class for an expanded clone.

.,TRBV7-3,CASSSVLGPQETQYF
.,TRBV30,CAGWGSNYGYTF
few,TRBV4-1,CASSQGVRGYTF
.,TRBV30,CAWSDRGNEKLFF
few,TRBV7-8,CASRPGWVEGQPQHF
.,TRBV21-1,CSPAGGQEGGYTF
.,TRBV7-2,CASGPRGNQPQHF
.,TRBV6-5,CASSYSGRAGEKLFF
.,TRBV30,CAWSTVGAGVVETQYF
.,TRBV11-2,CASSSNGGGSSNQPQHF
.,TRBV11-3,CASSYRGGTQYF
.,TRBV7-3,CASSLNVGANTEAFF
.,TRBV7-2,CASSLKDRGIYQPQHF
.,TRBV10-1,CASSRSGGAQDTQYF
few,TRBV6-5,CASSPKKGGGYTF
.,TRBV19,CASSFGGLRSDTQYF
few,TRBV24-1,CATSDETDPYGYTF
.,TRBV5-1,CASSPTGPSSGNTIYF
.,TRBV5-1,CASSLEKSTDTQYF
.,TRBV6-1,CASSEIGQIIYGYTF
.,TRBV2,CASSEIQGLGGQETQYF
once,TRBV14,CASSQVPAVWARGYYNEQFF
.,TRBV19,CASSLDRENYGYTF
few,TRBV4-1,CASSQHSLSGSYGYTF
.,TRBV10-3,CAISEGAGYGYTF
.,TRBV11-2,CASSLDRRPEAFF
.,TRBV5-4,CASSLERVQRNSPLHF
.,TRBV24-1,CATSDFSAGYTF
.,TRBV10-1,CASRQGANTGELFF
.,TRBV20-1,CSALYNEQFF
.,TRBV5-1,CASSSLVGELFF
.,TRBV6-5,CASSYGGQLNTEAFF
.,TRBV18,CASSPGVQETQYF
.,TRBV29-1,CSVEEQNLAKNIQYF
.,TRBV5-1,CASSLALSSAGNTIYF
.,TRBV3-1/TRBV3-2,CASSRSVGDGYTF
.,TRBV9,CASSEGLTANQQFF
.,TRBV10-1,CASSYPRGPRENTEAFF
few,TRBV4-2,CASSQMTGNGNTIYF
few,TRBV11-2,CASSLIRELDEQFF
few,TRBV7-9,CASSPQGGNSPLHF
.,TRBV3-1/TRBV3-2,CASSPPANTEAFF
.,TRBV24-1,CATSDTSAGRETQYF
.,TRBV24-1,CATSDPRDRVGDTQYF
.,TRBV9,CASSVDVAETQYF
.,TRBV7-2,CASSLVGGGSGDTQYF
.,TRBV12-5,CASGSYPGNTEAFF
.,TRBV28,CASSNTGGPGTDTQYF
.,TRBV4-1,CASSQVLIGVGRVNEKLFF
.,TRBV2,CASSDTRGNTIYF
once,TRBV28,CASSLFGRSTNTIYF
once,TRBV9,CASSVEVGTDTQYF
.,TRBV28,CASSLFGGSNQPQHF